The clone carrying this T cell receptor beta chain was seen a single time. The sample is drawn from a study of cytomegalovirus exposure and HLA in healthy donors. Germline V CDR1 and CDR2: SNHLY, FYNNEI. V dropped 6 bases and J dropped 3 bases, with 9 bases sitting between them. The CDR3 is 12 amino acids. It was with 60 Vbeta and 13 Jbeta primers that the PCR ran. Clones were sequenced by immunoSEQ multiplex PCR, and TCRdb holds only the in-frame ones, with some missing. This sample has about 110,000 clones, with roughly 73% found just once. The chain joins TRBV2 to TRBJ2-7, with a tentative D call TRBD2 (5 bases). The sequence was obtained from a man aged 30 to 45 in good health and CMV-seronegative. The sequenced sample was PBMCs. The CDR3 DNA reads as TGTGCCAGCAGCTACCGGGACTACGAGCAGTACTTC. It translates to CASSYRDYEQYF.